This entry lists 28 T cell receptor beta chains sequenced from one sample in a study of T cells in Graves' hyperthyroidism and ophthalmopathy (dated by TCRdb to about 2019). The protocol used for the library was multiplex PCR. The instrument given in TCRdb is Illumina HiSeq 2000. Amplification of TCR beta CDR3 regions was carried out from RNA transcripts. A first-round RT-PCR of the TCR CDR3 used the HTBI primer set with the Qiagen OneStep RT-PCR kit. TCRdb reanalyzed the raw reads on its own, using fastp at Q25 for trimming and MiXCR for clone calling, and kept in-frame beta chains. Every entry covers one CDR3 protein and lists the most common genes and DNA from its rows. Recorded for this sample are a few hundred thousand distinct CDR3 sequences; 15% to 20% of them occurred a single time. The ten largest clones capture approximately 60% of the sample. What was sequenced was blood. Receptors originate from an older woman with Graves' ophthalmopathy.

This clonotype was picked up many times. This chain joins TRBV7-2 and TRBJ2-7, with 7 bases lining up with TRBD2. Per germline, CDR1 SGHTA and CDR2 FQGNSA. The junction had 7 bases not matched to a gene; V was cut back by 4 bases and J by 1 base. The CDR3 loop spans 15 amino acids. The DNA of the CDR3 is TGTGCCAGCAGCTCAGTACCGGGACTATCCTACGAGCAGTACTTC. Amino acid sequence: CASSSVPGLSYEQYF.

This clonotype has a handful of counts. This chain uses TRBV6-2 or TRBV6-3 with TRBJ2-4; D ambiguous. CDR3 length equals 16 residues. Trimming took off 2 bases at V and 1 base at J, with 12 bases between the two ends. Germline V CDR1 and CDR2: MNHEY, SVGEGT. The CDR3 sequence: CASSYPMLPAKNIQYF. DNA of the CDR3: TGTGCCAGCAGTTACCCGATGCTCCCCGCCAAAAACATTCAGTACTTC.

This clonotype was recorded many times. The rearrangement uses TRBV27 and TRBJ1-5; D may be TRBD1 (5 bases). Germline CDR1 reads MNHEY; CDR2 reads SMNVEV (reference sequence). Trimming removed 4 bases from V and 4 bases from J, with 11 bases in between. The CDR3 has 14 amino acids. The CDR3 nucleotides are TGTGCCAGCAGTTCGTTTGCAGGGAATCAGCCCCAGCATTTT. Protein product: CASSSFAGNQPQHF.

The chain couples TRBV6-1 to TRBJ2-5; maybe TRBD2 (6 bases). Trimming removed 6 bases from V and 1 base from J, with 9 bases in between. The germline V gene encodes CDR1 MNHNS and CDR2 SASEGT. The length of the CDR3 is 13 residues. The CDR3, as DNA: TGTGCCAGCAGCCGGGACTTCCAAGAGACCCAGTACTTC. Translation: CASSRDFQETQYF.

This clonotype was observed a handful of times. The chain is built from TRBV20-1 and TRBJ2-6; D unresolved. Germline values: CDR1 DFQATT, CDR2 SNEGSKA (reference sequence). The CDR3 spans 12 residues. Trimming shortened V by 1 base and J by 2 bases, and 0 bases separated the two germline ends. The CDR3 region is CSARAGANVLTF. The CDR3 nucleotides read TGCAGTGCTAGAGCTGGGGCCAACGTCCTGACTTTC.

This chain connects TRBV6-2 or TRBV6-3 to TRBJ1-1, with 10 positions matching TRBD1. CDR1 is MNHEY, CDR2 SVGEGT, per germline. Germline trimming cut 5 bases from V and 4 bases from J; bases unmatched to any gene: 7. This CDR3 has 15 residues. Here the CDR3 reads CASSNPGQGTTEAFF. For the CDR3, the DNA is TGTGCCAGCAGTAACCCGGGACAGGGGACCACTGAAGCTTTCTTT.

This clonotype has just a few counts. Here the CDR3 reads CASSQDGVAGVQETQYF. The CDR3 nucleotides are TGCGCCAGCAGCCAAGATGGGGTAGCGGGGGTCCAAGAGACCCAGTACTTC. The chain uses TRBV4-3 and TRBJ2-5, with TRBD2 matching over 9 bases. V lost 0 bases to trimming and J lost 1 base; unmatched junction nucleotides: 6. There are 17 residues in the CDR3. CDR1 and CDR2 (germline): LGHNA, YSLEER.

This clonotype has ten or more counts. V and J are TRBV28 and TRBJ2-3; D is unclear. The V end was cut by 2 bases, the J end by 0 bases, with 9 bases between. The CDR3 spans 15 residues. The germline CDR1 and CDR2 sequences are MDHEN and SYDVKM. CDR3 in DNA: TGTGCCAGCAGTTTAGGCGGAGTTAGCACAGATACGCAGTATTTT. It codes for CASSLGGVSTDTQYF. Full variable domain (outside the CDR3, taken from reference TRBV28 and TRBJ2-3): DVKVTQSSRYLVKRTGEKVFLECVQDMDHENMFWYRQDPGLGLRLIYFSYDVKMKEKGDIPEGYSVSREKKERFSLILESASTNQTSMYLCASSLGGVSTDTQYFGPGTRLTVL.

In this sample, this clonotype turned up once. This chain connects TRBV20-1 to TRBJ2-3; 10 nucleotides agree with TRBD2. The trim removed 3 bases at V and 0 bases at J, leaving 15 bases unmatched. This CDR3 comprises 19 residues. Germline lookup yields CDR1 DFQATT and CDR2 SNEGSKA (reference sequence). CDR3 amino acids: CSARSGGGTRLSSTDTQYF. CDR3 nucleotide sequence: TGCAGTGCTAGGAGCGGGGGGGGTACCCGACTATCAAGCACAGATACGCAGTATTTT.

This clonotype was seen ten or more times. The chain is built from TRBV5-8 and TRBJ1-6; D gene uncertain. The CDR3 is made up of 13 amino acids. With 0 bases removed from V and 8 bases from J, the gap between germline ends came to 6 bases. Germline CDR1 is SGHTS and CDR2 is YDEGEE. CDR3 DNA: TGTGCCAGCAGCTTGGCCGGAGATTCACCCCTCCACTTT. Its translation: CASSLAGDSPLHF.

This clonotype has ten or more counts. The J gene is TRBJ2-4, the V gene TRBV6-2 or TRBV6-3; D is uncertain. Trimming removed 6 bases from V and 1 base from J, with 13 bases in between. The V gene's germline CDR1 is MNHEY and CDR2 SVGEGT. The CDR3 extends over 15 amino acids. CDR3 DNA sequence: TGTGCCAGCAGGGACCTACTCGGGGCCAAAAACATTCAGTACTTC. As protein: CASRDLLGAKNIQYF.

Comment on this clonotype: This could be a read error, since a much larger clone is one nucleotide away. The chain links TRBV5-8 to TRBJ2-7; 7 bases match TRBD2. J was trimmed by 4 bases and V by 5 bases; bases with no gene match: 9. The CDR3 is 14 amino acids. The germline gives CDR1 SGHTS, CDR2 YDEGEE. The CDR3 DNA is TGTGCCAGCAGGTCGGACCGGGGGGTTTACGAGCAGTACTTC. This translates into CASRSDRGVYEQYF.

The chain is built from TRBV6-1 and TRBJ2-2, with 8 bases that match TRBD2. The germline V gene has CDR1 MNHNS and CDR2 SASEGT. This CDR3 is 16 amino acids long. The junction had 10 bases not matched to a gene; V was cut back by 6 bases and J by 4 bases. CDR3 region: CASRRGVSGATGELFF. The CDR3 DNA sequence: TGTGCCAGCAGAAGGGGGGTTAGCGGGGCCACCGGGGAGCTGTTTTTT.

In this sample, this clonotype turned up many times. The chain links TRBV7-2 to TRBJ1-5; the D is unclear. Germline V gives CDR1 SGHTA, CDR2 FQGNSA. The CDR3 totals 17 residues. Trimming took 1 base from V and 0 from J, leaving 13 bases between them. CDR3 region: CASSLDPRRNSNQPQHF. As DNA, the CDR3 is TGTGCCAGCAGCTTAGACCCCAGGCGAAATAGCAATCAGCCCCAGCATTTT.

V and J are TRBV29-1 and TRBJ2-1; D might be TRBD2 (6 bases). This CDR3 has 14 amino acids. Trimming removed 4 bases at V and 3 bases at J, with 13 bases between. Germline CDR1 SQVTM, CDR2 ANQGSEA. This chain's CDR3 is CSVVAELYYNEQFF. The CDR3 DNA follows: TGCAGCGTTGTAGCGGAACTTTACTACAATGAGCAGTTCTTC.

This clonotype showed up many times. V and J are TRBV6-2 or TRBV6-3 and TRBJ2-4; the match to TRBD2 covers 8 bases. With V trimmed by 4 bases and J by 15 bases, 11 bases remained unmatched. Germline lookup yields CDR1 MNHEY and CDR2 SVGEGT. The CDR3 contains 13 residues. The DNA for the CDR3 is TGTGCCAGCAGTTTTGAGTCGGGAGGGCCTTCGTACTTC. Translated: CASSFESGGPSYF.

In this sample, this clonotype turned up many times. The chain has TRBV6-1 and TRBJ2-2; 7 nucleotides line up with TRBD1. The CDR3 length is 14 residues. Trimming at V came to 5 bases and at J to 4 bases, leaving 4 bases not matched to a gene. CDR1 MNHNS and CDR2 SASEGT come from the germline V gene. CDR3 in DNA: TGTGCCAGCAGTTCCGACAGGGTCACCGGGGAGCTGTTTTTT. Protein product: CASSSDRVTGELFF.

This clonotype appeared a few times. This sequence joins TRBV12-3 or TRBV12-4 and TRBJ2-3; the match to TRBD2 covers 7 bases. This CDR3 is 16 amino acids long. With V trimmed by 5 bases and J by 2 bases, 10 bases remained unmatched. The CDR3 coding sequence is TGTGCCAGCAGTATTCGGACTAGTGTATCCACAGATACGCAGTATTTT. It is translated as CASSIRTSVSTDTQYF.

This clonotype showed up just a few times. This chain joins TRBV6-2 or TRBV6-3 and TRBJ2-3; either TRBD1 or TRBD2 may fit D (5 bases each). Between the trimmed V and J ends, which lost 7 bases and 6 bases, there was a span of 20 bases. Germline lookup yields CDR1 MNHEY and CDR2 SVGEGT. The CDR3 extends over 15 amino acids. This chain's CDR3 is CASINTGRLGDTQYF. DNA for the CDR3: TGTGCCAGCATCAATACGGGACGTCTAGGGGATACGCAGTATTTT.

As concerns this clonotype: One base away lies a much larger clone, so this may be a sequencing read error. V usage is TRBV20-1 and J usage is TRBJ2-7; no clear D. The CDR3 is made up of 15 amino acids. Germline assignment: CDR1 DFQATT and CDR2 SNEGSKA (reference sequence). The germline V and J ends were trimmed by 4 bases and 1 base, with 17 bases remaining between them. CDR3 in DNA: TGCAGTGCTAATCCGGGCCGCAAAGTGTCCTACGAGCAGTACTTC. Its translation is CSANPGRKVSYEQYF.

This clonotype has just a few counts. The rearrangement links TRBV6-2 or TRBV6-3 to TRBJ1-1; D perhaps matches TRBD1 (5 bases). CDR1 MNHEY and CDR2 SVGEGT come from the germline V gene. The V and J ends lost 8 bases and 0 bases respectively, with 13 bases between them. The CDR3 is made up of 14 amino acids. CDR3 protein: CASGYGHMNTEAFF. DNA for the CDR3: TGTGCCAGCGGATATGGACACATGAACACTGAAGCTTTCTTT.

This chain uses TRBV28 with TRBJ2-7; a weak D match, TRBD2 (6 bases). Per the germline V gene, CDR1 is MDHEN and CDR2 is SYDVKM. Trimming took 2 bases from V and 1 from J, leaving 12 bases between them. The CDR3 extends over 15 amino acids. CDR3 sequence: CASSLGGRLSYEQYF. CDR3 sequence (DNA): TGTGCCAGCAGTTTAGGGGGGAGATTGTCCTACGAGCAGTACTTC.

This sequence joins TRBV28 and TRBJ1-3; 7 bases line up with TRBD1. Germline assignment: CDR1 MDHEN and CDR2 SYDVKM. The length of the CDR3 is 14 residues. J was trimmed by 6 bases and V by 5 bases; bases with no gene match: 7. The CDR3 is CASSAPGQTNTIYF. The CDR3 DNA reads as TGTGCCAGCAGTGCACCGGGACAGACAAACACCATATATTTT.

The table lists this clonotype with many counts. The V gene is TRBV6-2 or TRBV6-3, the J gene TRBJ1-5; no clear D gene. V was trimmed by 2 bases and J by 2 bases, leaving 7 bases between them. This CDR3 comprises 14 residues. The V gene's germline CDR1 is MNHEY and CDR2 SVGEGT. The CDR3 nucleotides read TGTGCCAGCAGTTACATTGCAGGCAATCAGCCCCAGCATTTT. Its translation: CASSYIAGNQPQHF.

This clonotype was recorded a few times. The chain uses TRBV10-2 and TRBJ1-1, with TRBD1 matching over 7 bases. Germline V gene sequence: CDR1 WSHSY, CDR2 SAAADI. The CDR3 extends over 13 amino acids. The V and J ends lost 0 bases and 5 bases, in that order; junction bases with no gene match: 0. This CDR3 is CASSESTGTEAFF. The CDR3 DNA is TGCGCCAGCAGTGAGTCGACAGGGACTGAAGCTTTCTTT.

At least ten counts were recorded for this clonotype. J is TRBJ2-3 and V is TRBV11-2; D is perhaps TRBD2 (5 bases). Germline lookup yields CDR1 SGHAT and CDR2 FQNNGV. CDR3 length: 14 residues. V was trimmed by 2 bases and J by 1 base, leaving 7 bases between them. CDR3 sequence reads: CASSLLRGTDTQYF. The CDR3 nucleotides read TGTGCCAGCAGCTTATTGCGGGGCACAGATACGCAGTATTTT.

This clonotype was picked up a small number of times. This sequence joins TRBV7-2 and TRBJ1-2; tentative D call: TRBD1 (6 bases). Trimming removed 4 bases at V and 7 bases at J, with 16 bases between. The CDR3 has 14 amino acids. CDR1 is SGHTA and CDR2 is FQGNSA in the germline V gene. The CDR3 region is CASSSGTGGSGYTF. Here the CDR3 DNA reads TGTGCCAGCAGCTCCGGGACGGGGGGCTCTGGCTACACCTTC.

This clonotype turned up a few times. V is TRBV7-2 and J is TRBJ1-3; D remains ambiguous. From germline, CDR1 is SGHTA and CDR2 FQGNSA. Trimming stripped 5 bases from V and 6 bases from J, with 14 bases between. CDR3 length: 14 residues. CDR3 sequence reads: CASSQRVEENTIYF. The CDR3, as DNA: TGTGCCAGCAGCCAACGGGTGGAGGAAAACACCATATATTTT.